These 11 T cell receptor beta chains came from one sample sequenced in a study of T cell repertoires in cytomegalovirus infection. TCRdb re-derived calls from the reads in MiXCR, one entry per CDR3 protein. The sample lists about 68,000 distinct CDR3 sequences; 20% to 25% were seen once. No antigen has been assigned to these receptors. Sequencing used PBMCs, sequenced either directly or after in vitro stimulation (not recorded which). The source of these receptors is a human donor in good health (CMV status not recorded). Some clones in this sample may be carry-over from other donors' samples.

The rearrangement joins TRBV24-1 to TRBJ2-2; D is undetermined. This CDR3 region has 14 residues. The V end lost 4 bases, the J end lost 5 bases, and 10 bases lay between the germline ends. Germline values: CDR1 KGHDR, CDR2 SFDVKD. The CDR3, as DNA: TGTGCCACCAGTGACACCAGAAAGACCGGGGAGCTGTTTTTT. The encoded protein is CATSDTRKTGELFF.

The chain recombines TRBV20-1 with TRBJ2-2; D is unclear. The CDR3 is 12 residues long. The ends were cut back, 0 bases at V and 7 bases at J, with 6 bases in the middle. Germline CDR1 is DFQATT and CDR2 is SNEGSKA (reference sequence). The CDR3 DNA is TGCAGTGCTAGAGATCTTGGCGGGGAGCTGTTTTTT. Its protein product is CSARDLGGELFF.

The sample holds many counts of this clonotype. The chain couples TRBV28 to TRBJ2-1; 12 positions agree with TRBD2. Germline-derived CDR1 and CDR2 are MDHEN and SYDVKM. V gave up 6 bases and J gave up 8 bases; unmatched junction bases: 8. The CDR3 runs to 15 residues. CDR3 nucleotides: TGTGCCAGCAGACGACTAGCGGGAGATCGTCATGAGCAGTTCTTC. Protein: CASRRLAGDRHEQFF.

The V call is TRBV18, the J call TRBJ2-7; possible D gene TRBD1, 5 bases. V was shortened by 6 bases and J by 0 bases, with 24 bases between the two germline ends. Germline CDR1 is KGHSH and CDR2 is LQKENI. This CDR3 is built from 18 residues. CDR3 amino acids: CASSPGIPENPSSYEQYF. CDR3 DNA: TGTGCCAGCTCCCCAGGGATTCCGGAGAACCCTAGCTCCTACGAGCAGTACTTC.

The chain uses TRBV7-6 and TRBJ2-1; TRBD2 aligns across 9 bases. J lost 3 bases, V lost 7 bases, and 13 bases had no gene match. Germline V CDR1 and CDR2: SGHVS, FNYEAQ. This CDR3 contains 17 residues. CDR3 sequence: CASTPTSGLRSYNEQFF. The CDR3 bases are TGTGCCAGCACCCCCACTAGCGGGCTGCGAAGCTACAATGAGCAGTTCTTC.

The rearrangement links TRBV24-1 to TRBJ2-3; D is unresolved. CDR3 length equals 14 residues. Trimming removed 5 bases at V and 6 bases at J, with 14 bases between. The germline CDR1 and CDR2 sequences are KGHDR and SFDVKD. The CDR3: CATSAHGWADTQYF. DNA for the CDR3: TGTGCCACCAGTGCCCACGGTTGGGCTGATACGCAGTATTTT.

The CDR3 DNA reads TGTGCCAGCAGCTTAGGTGCAGGGCGCAATCAGCCCCAGCATTTT. This codes for CASSLGAGRNQPQHF. This chain links TRBV7-4 with TRBJ1-5; D perhaps matches TRBD1 (5 bases). Trimming left V 1 base short and J 2 bases short, with 9 bases between. CDR1 and CDR2 from the germline V gene are SGHVT and SQSDAQ. This CDR3 region has 15 residues.

The chain couples TRBV4-3 to TRBJ1-2, with D possibly being TRBD1 (5 bases). This CDR3 is 15 amino acids long. V lost 0 bases to trimming and J lost 8 bases, with 16 bases between them. From germline, CDR1 is LGHNA and CDR2 YSLEER. The CDR3 is CASSQDARVIGGYTF. CDR3 coding DNA: TGCGCCAGCAGCCAAGATGCCAGGGTGATTGGAGGCTACACCTTC.

The sample holds a few counts of this clonotype. This rearrangement joins TRBV6-5 to TRBJ1-1, with D hard to call. The CDR3 sequence is 14 residues long. Germline loops: CDR1 MNHEY, CDR2 SVGAGI. V lost 4 bases and J lost 1, with 10 bases in between. Here the CDR3 reads CASSLKGPNTEAFF. CDR3 nucleotide sequence: TGTGCCAGCAGTTTGAAAGGCCCGAACACTGAAGCTTTCTTT.

The chain uses TRBV4-3 and TRBJ2-5, with 15 bases fitting TRBD2. The CDR3 consists of 16 residues. V dropped 3 bases and J dropped 2; count of bases not matched to a gene: 1. Germline V gene sequence: CDR1 LGHNA, CDR2 YSLEER. The CDR3 here is CASSHGLAGGQETQYF. Here the CDR3 DNA reads TGCGCCAGCAGCCACGGACTAGCGGGAGGGCAAGAGACCCAGTACTTC.

A remark on this clonotype: A read error may produce the germline difference seen at one junction end. The genes are TRBV2 and TRBJ2-3; D is unresolved. The CDR3 is made up of 13 amino acids. Germline loops: CDR1 SNHLY, CDR2 FYNNEI. The CDR3 here is CASDSSLADTKYF. As DNA, the CDR3 is TGTGCCAGCGACTCCTCCCTCGCGGATACGAAGTATTTT.